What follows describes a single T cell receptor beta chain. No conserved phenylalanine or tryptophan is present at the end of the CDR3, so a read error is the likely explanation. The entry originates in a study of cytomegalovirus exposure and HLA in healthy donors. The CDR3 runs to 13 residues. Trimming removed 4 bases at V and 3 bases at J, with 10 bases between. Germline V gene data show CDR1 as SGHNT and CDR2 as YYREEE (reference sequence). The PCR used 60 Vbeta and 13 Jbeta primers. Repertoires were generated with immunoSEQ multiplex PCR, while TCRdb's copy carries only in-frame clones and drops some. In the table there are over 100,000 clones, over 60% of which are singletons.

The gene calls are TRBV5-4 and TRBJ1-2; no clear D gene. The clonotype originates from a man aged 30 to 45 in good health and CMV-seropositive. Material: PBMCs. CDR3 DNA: TGTGCCAGCAGCCGACAAGAGGACTATGGCTACACCCTC. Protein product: CASSRQEDYGYTL.